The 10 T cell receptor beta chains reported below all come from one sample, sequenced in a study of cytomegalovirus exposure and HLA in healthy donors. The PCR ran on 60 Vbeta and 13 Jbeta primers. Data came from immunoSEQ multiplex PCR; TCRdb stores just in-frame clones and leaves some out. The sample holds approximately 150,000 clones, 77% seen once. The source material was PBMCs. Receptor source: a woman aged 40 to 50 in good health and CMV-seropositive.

In nucleotides, the CDR3 is TGTGCCAGCAGCTTGGGAGACAGGGGAGGAAGCACTGAAGCTTTCTTT. Translated, it gives CASSLGDRGGSTEAFF. The chain couples TRBV5-5 to TRBJ1-1, with 8 bases identical to TRBD1. V dropped 0 bases and J dropped 4; count of bases not matched to a gene: 8. Germline V gene sequence: CDR1 SGHKS, CDR2 YYEKEE (reference sequence). The CDR3 runs 16 residues.

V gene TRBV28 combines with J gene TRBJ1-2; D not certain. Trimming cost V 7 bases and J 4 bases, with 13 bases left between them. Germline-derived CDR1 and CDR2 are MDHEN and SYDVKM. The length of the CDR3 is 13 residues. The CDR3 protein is CASTKSRTYGYTF. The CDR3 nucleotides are TGTGCCAGCACCAAAAGCCGAACCTATGGCTACACCTTC.

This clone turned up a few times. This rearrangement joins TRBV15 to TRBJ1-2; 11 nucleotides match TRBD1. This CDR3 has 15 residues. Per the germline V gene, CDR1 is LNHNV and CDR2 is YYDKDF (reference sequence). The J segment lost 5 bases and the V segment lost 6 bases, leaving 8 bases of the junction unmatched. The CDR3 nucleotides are TGTGCCACCAGTTCCCGGGACAGGGGGAATTATGGCTACACCTTC. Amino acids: CATSSRDRGNYGYTF.

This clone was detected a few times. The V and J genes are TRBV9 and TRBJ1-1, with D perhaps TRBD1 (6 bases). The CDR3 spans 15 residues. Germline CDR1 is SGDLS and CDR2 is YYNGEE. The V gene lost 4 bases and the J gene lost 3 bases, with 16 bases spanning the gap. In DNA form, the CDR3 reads TGTGCCAGCAGCTTGCAGGGGTTGGCGGACACTGAAGCTTTCTTT. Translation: CASSLQGLADTEAFF.

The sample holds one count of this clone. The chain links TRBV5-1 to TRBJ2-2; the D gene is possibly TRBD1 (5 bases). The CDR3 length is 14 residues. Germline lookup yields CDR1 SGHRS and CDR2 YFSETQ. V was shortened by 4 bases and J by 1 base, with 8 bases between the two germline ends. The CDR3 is CASSLGQNTGELFF. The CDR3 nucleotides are TGCGCCAGCAGCCTCGGACAGAACACCGGGGAGCTGTTTTTT.

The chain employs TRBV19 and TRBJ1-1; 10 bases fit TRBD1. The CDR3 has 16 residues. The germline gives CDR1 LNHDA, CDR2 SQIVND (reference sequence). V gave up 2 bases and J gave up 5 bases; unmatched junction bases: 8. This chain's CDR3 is CASSITWTGGVTEAFF. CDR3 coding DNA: TGTGCCAGTAGTATAACCTGGACAGGGGGAGTGACTGAAGCTTTCTTT.

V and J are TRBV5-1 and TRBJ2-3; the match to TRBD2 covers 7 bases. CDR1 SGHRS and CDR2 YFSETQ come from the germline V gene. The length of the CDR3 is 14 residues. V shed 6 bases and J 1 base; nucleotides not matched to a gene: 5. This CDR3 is CASKGDYRTDTQYF. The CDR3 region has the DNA TGCGCCAGCAAAGGGGACTACCGCACAGATACGCAGTATTTT.

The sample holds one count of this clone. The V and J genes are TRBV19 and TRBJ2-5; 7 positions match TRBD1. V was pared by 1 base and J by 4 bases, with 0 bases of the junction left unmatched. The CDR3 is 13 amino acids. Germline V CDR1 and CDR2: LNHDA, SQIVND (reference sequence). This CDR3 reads CASSIGTGETQYF. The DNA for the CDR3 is TGTGCCAGTAGTATAGGGACAGGAGAGACCCAGTACTTC.

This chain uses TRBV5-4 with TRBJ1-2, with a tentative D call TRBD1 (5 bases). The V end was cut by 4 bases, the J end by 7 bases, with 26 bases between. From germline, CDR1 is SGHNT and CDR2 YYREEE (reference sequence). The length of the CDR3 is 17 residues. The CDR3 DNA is TGTGCCAGCAGCCCCGGACAAGGGATTAACGTGGCGCGTGGCTACACCTTC. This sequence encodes CASSPGQGINVARGYTF.

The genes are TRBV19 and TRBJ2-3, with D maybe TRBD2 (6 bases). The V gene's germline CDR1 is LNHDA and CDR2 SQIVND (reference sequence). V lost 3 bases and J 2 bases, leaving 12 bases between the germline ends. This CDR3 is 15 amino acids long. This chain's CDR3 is CASSIRDSNTDTQYF. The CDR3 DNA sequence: TGTGCCAGTAGTATCCGGGACTCCAACACAGATACGCAGTATTTT.